This note documents a single T cell receptor (beta chain) sequence. This entry is derived from a study of blood T cell repertoires in COVID-19. Across the whole study: The United States, Italy and Spain were the sources of the acute and convalescent COVID-19 samples. PBMCs, B-cell-depleted T cells, or T cells were the source of the cDNA or gDNA that made up the material.

In the source study's methods: Amplifying reference gene primers gave estimates of nucleated cell counts. Measured with immunoSEQ multiplex PCR; TCRdb has only the in-frame clones, and not every one. V and J calls and clone size are as listed in that table; D and trimming were resolved from the DNA. The sample records approximately 250,000 clones, roughly 84% being singletons. Germline CDR1 is SGHVS and CDR2 is FQNEAQ. Trimming removed 0 bases at V and 0 bases at J, with 9 bases between. The CDR3 is 16 amino acids. The specimen sequenced was peripheral blood. The chain has TRBV7-8 and TRBJ1-5, with D hard to call. The receptor was derived from a human donor in a cohort sampled during active COVID-19. The CDR3 region is CASSLAGGPSNQPQHF. The CDR3, as DNA: TGTGCCAGCAGCTTAGCTGGCGGGCCTAGCAATCAGCCCCAGCATTTT.